These 15 T cell receptor beta chains originate from one sample sequenced in a study of T cell repertoires in cytomegalovirus infection. TCRdb reanalysed the reads using MiXCR and keeps one entry per CDR3 protein. The sample comprises around 900,000 distinct CDR3 sequences, approximately 30% of which are singletons, and about an eighth rests with the top ten. Their cognate antigens are unknown. The input for sequencing was cultured CD8+ T cells from PBMCs, taken from culture after CMV antigen stimulation. These receptors all come from a human donor in good health (CMV status not recorded). Some clones in this sample may be carry-over from other donors' samples.

The gene calls are TRBV7-9 and TRBJ1-1; the D gene is possibly TRBD1 (5 bases). Trimming left V 4 bases short and J 2 bases short, with 14 bases between. The CDR3 length is 15 residues. Germline V lookup: CDR1 SEHNR, CDR2 FQNEAQ (reference sequence). Here the CDR3 DNA reads TGTGCCAGCAGCTGGGGGACCCAGGGAAACACTGAAGCTTTCTTT. It encodes CASSWGTQGNTEAFF.

This chain uses TRBV25-1 with TRBJ2-1; TRBD1 matches 9 bases. J gave up 1 base and V 1 base, and 5 bases lay outside the gene matches. The CDR3 is 17 residues long. The V gene's germline CDR1 is MGHDK and CDR2 SYGVNS. The CDR3 bases are TGTGCCAGCAGTGAATTTTTTGGGACAGGGTCCTACAATGAGCAGTTCTTC. Its protein is CASSEFFGTGSYNEQFF.

With respect to this clonotype: With a much larger clone just one base away, this may be a read error. This chain uses TRBV6-2 or TRBV6-3 with TRBJ1-4; D is unclear. Germline V gene lookup returns CDR1 MNHEY and CDR2 SVGEGT. The length of the CDR3 is 16 residues. In DNA, the CDR3 is TGTGCCTGCAGTGCCTCTCTAGTTGCAACTAATGAAAAACTGTTTTTT. This translates into CACSASLVATNEKLFF.

This clonotype was picked up a small number of times. The CDR3 bases are TGTGCCAGCAGTTACTCGATTGGTCGGGGCCAGCCCCAGCATTTT. As protein: CASSYSIGRGQPQHF. The chain recombines TRBV6-5 with TRBJ1-5, with D perhaps matching TRBD1 (5 bases). This CDR3 comprises 15 residues. The germline V and J ends were trimmed by 0 bases and 7 bases, with 13 bases remaining between them. Germline V gene data show CDR1 as MNHEY and CDR2 as SVGAGI.

The J gene is TRBJ2-1, the V gene TRBV4-3, with a possible D match to TRBD1 (6 bases). The germline gives CDR1 LGHNA, CDR2 YSLEER. The CDR3 spans 17 residues. Trimming shortened V by 4 bases and J by 4 bases, and 20 bases separated the two germline ends. The CDR3 coding sequence is TGCGCCAGCAGCCCCGACCCGGGACACGGCTTTTACAATGAGCAGTTCTTC. This sequence encodes CASSPDPGHGFYNEQFF.

This rearrangement joins TRBV5-6 to TRBJ1-1; 10 nucleotides line up with TRBD1. Trimming cost V 4 bases and J 3 bases; bases outside gene matches: 12. In germline, CDR1 is SGHDT, CDR2 YYEEEE. CDR3 length equals 17 residues. CDR3 region: CASSRAGTGVGDTEAFF. DNA for the CDR3: TGTGCCAGCAGCCGGGCTGGGACAGGGGTAGGGGACACTGAAGCTTTCTTT.

V and J are TRBV28 and TRBJ2-1; D uncertain. The CDR3 is 12 amino acids. Germline loops: CDR1 MDHEN, CDR2 SYDVKM. Trimming removed 8 bases from V and 6 bases from J, with 11 bases in between. CDR3 sequence reads: CASGYIGNEQFF. Written as DNA, the CDR3 is TGTGCCAGCGGGTATATCGGCAATGAGCAGTTCTTC.

With regard to this clonotype: Mismatch with germline at one junction end may stem from a read error. V gene TRBV10-3 combines with J gene TRBJ2-2, with 7 bases matching TRBD2. Germline-derived CDR1 and CDR2 are ENHRY and SYGVKD. This CDR3 has 16 residues. CDR3 residues: CAILGTTHNRIGEPFF. The CDR3 DNA is TGTGCCATCCTCGGGACTACCCATAATAGAATTGGGGAGCCGTTTTTT.

The chain uses TRBV29-1 and TRBJ2-5, with a tentative D call TRBD2 (7 bases). With 4 bases removed from V and 4 bases from J, the gap between germline ends came to 13 bases. The CDR3 has 13 residues. Germline assignment: CDR1 SQVTM and CDR2 ANQGSEA. The CDR3 loop reads CSVAGGGAETQYF. For the CDR3, the DNA is TGCAGCGTTGCCGGCGGGGGCGCAGAGACCCAGTACTTC.

This clonotype has only one observation. The V gene is TRBV28, the J gene TRBJ2-3, with D uncertain. Germline loops: CDR1 MDHEN, CDR2 SYDVKM. There are 20 residues in the CDR3. V lost 3 bases to trimming and J lost 0 bases, with 25 bases between them. The CDR3 DNA is TGTGCCAGCAGTTTGCCCGTACCCCCCGTGGTAGAACGAAGCACAGATACGCAGTATTTT. It yields the protein CASSLPVPPVVERSTDTQYF. The full variable domain, in which reference TRBV28 and TRBJ2-3 provide the parts outside the CDR3, is DVKVTQSSRYLVKRTGEKVFLECVQDMDHENMFWYRQDPGLGLRLIYFSYDVKMKEKGDIPEGYSVSREKKERFSLILESASTNQTSMYLCASSLPVPPVVERSTDTQYFGPGTRLTVL.

The rearrangement joins TRBV11-2 to TRBJ2-1; no clear D gene. Per the germline V gene, CDR1 is SGHAT and CDR2 is FQNNGV. V was pared by 4 bases and J by 9 bases, with 10 bases between. The CDR3 sequence is 12 residues long. CDR3: CASSYYSVEQFF. The CDR3 DNA reads as TGTGCCAGCAGCTACTATTCGGTTGAGCAGTTCTTC.

This chain uses TRBV7-6 with TRBJ1-1; D may be TRBD1 (6 bases). The CDR3 contains 14 residues. Germline V lookup: CDR1 SGHVS, CDR2 FNYEAQ. V gave up 0 bases and J gave up 5 bases, with 10 bases separating them. This CDR3 reads CASSLAEGGTEAFF. The CDR3 DNA reads TGTGCCAGCAGCTTAGCCGAGGGGGGAACTGAAGCTTTCTTT.

This clonotype has only a few counts. This chain joins TRBV19 and TRBJ2-3, with 9 bases lining up with TRBD1. Germline loops: CDR1 LNHDA, CDR2 SQIVND (reference sequence). Trimming removed 9 bases from V and 2 bases from J; junction bases left unmatched: 6. This CDR3 comprises 14 residues. CDR3: CARLRDRDTDTQYF. DNA for the CDR3: TGTGCCAGGCTTCGGGACAGGGACACAGATACGCAGTATTTT. The whole variable domain, remainder taken from reference TRBV19 and TRBJ2-3, is DGGITQSPKYLFRKEGQNVTLSCEQNLNHDAMYWYRQDPGQGLRLIYYSQIVNDFQKGDIAEGYSVSREKKESFPLTVTSAQKNPTAFYLCARLRDRDTDTQYFGPGTRLTVL.

There are many counts of this clonotype. The chain employs TRBV12-3 or TRBV12-4 and TRBJ1-5; D gene uncertain. The CDR3 is 15 amino acids. The V gene lost 2 bases and the J gene lost 0 bases, with 8 bases spanning the gap. CDR3 sequence: CASSLSDGSNQPQHF. The CDR3 nucleotides are TGTGCCAGCAGTTTATCGGACGGTAGCAATCAGCCCCAGCATTTT.

This clonotype was recorded once. The rearrangement uses TRBV5-4 and TRBJ2-5; TRBD1 aligns across 10 bases. V was clipped by 0 bases and J by 9 bases; unmatched bases: 8. Germline CDR1 reads SGHNT; CDR2 reads YYREEE (reference sequence). The CDR3 runs 15 residues. The DNA of the CDR3 is TGTGCCAGCAGCTTGGGTTTGGGACAGGGGCAATCCCAGTACTTC. Translation: CASSLGLGQGQSQYF.